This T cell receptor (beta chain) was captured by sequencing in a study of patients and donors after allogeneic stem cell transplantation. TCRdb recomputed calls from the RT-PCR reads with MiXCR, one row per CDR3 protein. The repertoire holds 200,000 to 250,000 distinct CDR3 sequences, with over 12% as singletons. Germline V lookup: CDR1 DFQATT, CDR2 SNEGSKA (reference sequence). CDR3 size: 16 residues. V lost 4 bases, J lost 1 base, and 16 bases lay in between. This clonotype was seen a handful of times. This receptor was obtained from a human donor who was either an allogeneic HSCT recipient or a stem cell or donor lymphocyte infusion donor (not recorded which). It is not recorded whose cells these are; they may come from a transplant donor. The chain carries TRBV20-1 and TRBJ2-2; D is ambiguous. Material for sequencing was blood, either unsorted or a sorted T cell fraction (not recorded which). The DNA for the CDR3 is TGCAGTGCTAATAGGATGGTTAGCCTGAACACCGGGGAGCTGTTTTTT. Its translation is CSANRMVSLNTGELFF.